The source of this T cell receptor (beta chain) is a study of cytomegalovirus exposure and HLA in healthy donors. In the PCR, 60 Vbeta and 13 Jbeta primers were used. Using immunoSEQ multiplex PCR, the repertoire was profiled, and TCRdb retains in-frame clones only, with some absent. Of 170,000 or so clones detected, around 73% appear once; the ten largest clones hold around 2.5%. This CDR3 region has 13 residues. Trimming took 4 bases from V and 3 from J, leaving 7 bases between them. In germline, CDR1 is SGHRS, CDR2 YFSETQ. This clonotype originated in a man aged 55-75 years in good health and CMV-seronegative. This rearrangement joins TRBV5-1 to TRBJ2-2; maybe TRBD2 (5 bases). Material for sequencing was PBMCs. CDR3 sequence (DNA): TGCGCCAGCAGCGACGGGGACACCGGGGAGCTGTTTTTT. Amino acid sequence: CASSDGDTGELFF.